These T cell receptor beta chains were read from a single sample in a study of glioma-infiltrating T cells after dendritic cell vaccination. Sequenced by immunoSEQ multiplex PCR; TCRdb stores in-frame clones only, minus some. The table includes about 87,000 clones, roughly four fifths detected once. The specimen was blood, collected after dendritic cell vaccination. All receptors come from a human donor with glioblastoma. Both conserved end residues are part of each CDR3. The D gene is left open where the match is weak. Some rows have no size entry. The others give once, few or many, or a class for an expanded clone.

TRBJ2-3 13 few TRBV30 - TGTGCCTGGAGTGGTGTTAGTAGAGATACGCAGTATTTT CAWSGVSRDTQYF
TRBJ2-7 16 - TRBV5-1 - TGCGCCAGCAGCCCCGACAATACGTGGGGTGTTAGCGAGCAGTACTTC CASSPDNTWGVSEQYF
TRBJ2-7 13 - TRBV7-9 - TGTGCCAGCAGAAGACGGGGGAGCAACGAGCAGTACTTC CASRRRGSNEQYF
TRBJ1-2 16 - TRBV19 - TGTGCCAGTAGCAAGAATGCAGGGTTGTCTAACTATGGCTACACCTTC CASSKNAGLSNYGYTF
TRBJ1-2 13 - TRBV6-6 - TGTGCCAGCAGTGAGATCCAGGGGTGGGGCTACACCTTC CASSEIQGWGYTF
TRBJ2-5 14 - TRBV5-1 - TGCGCCAGCAGCGTCACCGGGAGCCAAGAGACCCAGTACTTC CASSVTGSQETQYF
TRBJ1-4 14 - TRBV5-4 - TGTGCCAGCAGCTTGGGCAGGGGTCGCGAAAAACTGTTTTTT CASSLGRGREKLFF
TRBJ1-2 14 - TRBV5-1 - TGCGCCAGCAGCTTGGATGGTACCGCTAATGGCTACACCTTC CASSLDGTANGYTF
TRBJ2-5 15 - TRBV5-4 TRBD1 TGTGCCAGCAGCCCAAGACAGGGTGAGAAAGAGACCCAGTACTTC CASSPRQGEKETQYF
TRBJ2-5 13 - TRBV28 - TGTGCCAGCAGTTTGGGGGGACAAGAGACCCAGTACTTC CASSLGGQETQYF
TRBJ1-2 19 - TRBV7-9 TRBD1 TGTGCCAGCAGCTTAGCGCGACAGGGCGTCCCGGGAACAAACTATGGCTACACCTTC CASSLARQGVPGTNYGYTF
TRBJ1-1 13 - TRBV30 - TGTGCCTGGAGTAGTGGCAAGAACACTGAAGCTTTCTTT CAWSSGKNTEAFF
TRBJ1-5 17 - TRBV2 TRBD1 TGTGCCAGCAGAAGAGGCCGGGACAGGGGATATGATCAGCCCCAGCATTTT CASRRGRDRGYDQPQHF
TRBJ1-6 15 - TRBV19 - TGTGCCAGTAGTCCCACCGCAGGCTATAATTCACCCCTCCACTTT CASSPTAGYNSPLHF
TRBJ1-6 15 - TRBV25-1 - TGTGCCAGCAGTGAAAATGAATGGAGGGGACCACCCCTCCACTTT CASSENEWRGPPLHF
TRBJ2-7 15 - TRBV6-5 TRBD2 TGTGCCAGCAGTTACCGGTCTAGCGGACCCTACGAGCAGTACTTC CASSYRSSGPYEQYF
TRBJ2-7 16 - TRBV19 TRBD1 TGTGCCAGTAGTATAGTGAGGGGACAGGGATCCTACGAGCAGTACTTC CASSIVRGQGSYEQYF
TRBJ2-3 15 - TRBV5-1 TRBD1 TGCGCCAGCAGCCCGAACAGGGGGCTCACAGATACGCAGTATTTT CASSPNRGLTDTQYF
TRBJ1-1 16 - TRBV19 - TGTGCCAGTAGTATAGGCAGGGGCGCAATGAACACTGAAGCTTTCTTT CASSIGRGAMNTEAFF
TRBJ1-1 14 - TRBV10-3 TRBD1 TGTGCCATCAGTGGGGGGACAGTGAACACTGAAGCTTTCTTT CAISGGTVNTEAFF
TRBJ1-1 14 - TRBV21-1 - TGTGCCAGCAGCGACAGGGTTATGAACACTGAAGCTTTCTTT CASSDRVMNTEAFF
TRBJ1-6 16 - TRBV9 - TGTGCCAGCAGCGTAGATTGGAGCTCCTATAATTCACCCCTCCACTTT CASSVDWSSYNSPLHF
TRBJ2-7 13 - TRBV18 TRBD1 TGTGCCAGCTCACCCTCCGGACAGGACGAGCAGTACTTC CASSPSGQDEQYF
TRBJ1-1 15 - TRBV29-1 - TGCAGCGTTGAGATCCCAAAGGAGGGGCGGACTGAAGCTTTCTTT CSVEIPKEGRTEAFF
TRBJ2-7 13 - TRBV30 - TGTGCCTGGAGTCGGGGTGGGGAAGGTGAGCAGTACTTC CAWSRGGEGEQYF
TRBJ1-1 14 - TRBV5-4 - TGTGCCAGCAGCTTGCCGAGTTCGGGTACTGAAGCTTTCTTT CASSLPSSGTEAFF
TRBJ1-1 12 few TRBV7-9 - TGTGCCAGCAGCTTAACGGTCGGTGAAGCTTTCTTT CASSLTVGEAFF
TRBJ2-5 13 - TRBV15 - TGTGCCACCAGCAGCGGGGGATTAGAGACCCAGTACTTC CATSSGGLETQYF
TRBJ2-7 14 once TRBV6-6 - TGTGCCAGCAGTCTCACGACAGGAATCAACGAGCAGTACTTC CASSLTTGINEQYF
TRBJ1-5 15 - TRBV12-1 - TGTGCCAGCAGGTCAGTTTTAATTAGCAATCAGCCCCAGCATTTT CASRSVLISNQPQHF
TRBJ2-5 15 - TRBV7-3 TRBD2 TGTGCCAGCAGCTTAGCTAGCGGGCCTCAAGAGACCCAGTACTTC CASSLASGPQETQYF
TRBJ1-1 18 - TRBV2 TRBD1 TGTGCCAGCAGTGAAGGTGGGTCAGGGGGCCCTATGAACACTGAAGCTTTCTTT CASSEGGSGGPMNTEAFF
TRBJ1-2 17 - TRBV19 - TGTGCCAGTAGTATAGTACAGGTCGACGGCGGTCTCTATGGCTACACCTTC CASSIVQVDGGLYGYTF
TRBJ2-5 13 - TRBV6-5 - TGTGCCAGCAGTTCCCTAGCGTCAGAGACCCAGTACTTC CASSSLASETQYF
TRBJ1-5 13 few TRBV14 - TGTGCCAGCAGCCATGGACAGATACAGCCCCAGCATTTT CASSHGQIQPQHF
TRBJ2-7 14 - TRBV7-2 TRBD1 TGTGCCAGCAACAGGGGGGCCGCAGGCCACGAGCAGTACTTC CASNRGAAGHEQYF
TRBJ1-1 14 - TRBV6-4 TRBD1 TGTGCCAGCAGTGAAAGACAGGGGGACACTGAAGCTTTCTTT CASSERQGDTEAFF
TRBJ1-2 11 - TRBV19 - TGTGCCAGTTGGAGGGCCCAAGGCTACACCTTC CASWRAQGYTF
TRBJ1-2 16 - TRBV2 - TGTGCCAGCAGTGAAGACAGCTCCCATTCTAACTATGGCTACACCTTC CASSEDSSHSNYGYTF
TRBJ2-2 13 - TRBV2 - TGTGCCAGCAGTGGAGACAGTACCGGGGAGCTGTTTTTT CASSGDSTGELFF
TRBJ1-1 17 - TRBV7-8 - TGTGCCAGCAGCCTCCAGACCATGTTGGCGCGGTCCGATGAAGCTTTCTTT CASSLQTMLARSDEAFF
TRBJ2-1 15 - TRBV9 - TGTGCCAGCAGCGTTCGGACAGCTACTTACAATGAGCAGTTCTTC CASSVRTATYNEQFF
TRBJ2-7 14 - TRBV9 TRBD1 TGTGCCAGCAGCGTGGAGAGGGGGCCAAGTGAGCAGTACTTC CASSVERGPSEQYF
TRBJ1-1 13 - TRBV9 - TGTGCCAGCAGCCCCTCGGAGGATGCCCAAGCTTTCTTT CASSPSEDAQAFF
TRBJ1-4 16 - TRBV4-2 - TGTGCCAGCAGCCAAGATCCACAGGACGGTAATGAAAAACTGTTTTTT CASSQDPQDGNEKLFF
TRBJ2-3 18 - TRBV5-1 TRBD2 TGCGCCAGCAGCACAACCTATAGCGGGGGCTACGATACAGATACGCAGTATTTT CASSTTYSGGYDTDTQYF
TRBJ2-3 16 - TRBV15 TRBD2 TGTGCCACCAGCAGTAGGCTAGCGGGGGGCGCAGATACGCAGTATTTT CATSSRLAGGADTQYF
TRBJ1-2 13 - TRBV6-5 TRBD1 TGTGCCAGCAGACTAACAGGGGAGCGTGGCTACACCTTC CASRLTGERGYTF
TRBJ1-4 15 - TRBV4-2 TRBD1 TGTGCCAGCAGCCCGCGGACAGGGGAGTATGAAAAACTGTTTTTT CASSPRTGEYEKLFF
TRBJ1-4 16 - TRBV5-1 - TGCGCCAGCAGCGTTGACAGCTGGGGCACTAATGAAAAACTGTTTTTT CASSVDSWGTNEKLFF
TRBJ1-1 15 - TRBV6-1 - TGTGCCAGCAGTGAAATCCAGGTGCCAAACACTGAAGCTTTCTTT CASSEIQVPNTEAFF
TRBJ2-7 16 once TRBV5-6 TRBD1 TGTGCCAGCAGCCCAAACAGGGGGCTCTCGTCCTACGAGCAGTACTTC CASSPNRGLSSYEQYF
TRBJ1-2 15 - TRBV6-6 TRBD1 TGTGCCAGCAGACCTCCGGGACAGGACCTCTATGGCTACACCTTC CASRPPGQDLYGYTF
TRBJ1-4 14 - TRBV7-2 TRBD1 TGTGCCAGCAGCTCGGGACAGGGTAATGAAAAACTGTTTTTT CASSSGQGNEKLFF
TRBJ1-3 15 - TRBV6-5 - TGTGCCAGCGCCAGACAACCCGACTCTGGAAACACCATATATTTT CASARQPDSGNTIYF
TRBJ2-5 14 - TRBV4-1 - TGCGCCAGCAGCCAAGAATGGCTAGGAGGGACCCAGTACTTC CASSQEWLGGTQYF